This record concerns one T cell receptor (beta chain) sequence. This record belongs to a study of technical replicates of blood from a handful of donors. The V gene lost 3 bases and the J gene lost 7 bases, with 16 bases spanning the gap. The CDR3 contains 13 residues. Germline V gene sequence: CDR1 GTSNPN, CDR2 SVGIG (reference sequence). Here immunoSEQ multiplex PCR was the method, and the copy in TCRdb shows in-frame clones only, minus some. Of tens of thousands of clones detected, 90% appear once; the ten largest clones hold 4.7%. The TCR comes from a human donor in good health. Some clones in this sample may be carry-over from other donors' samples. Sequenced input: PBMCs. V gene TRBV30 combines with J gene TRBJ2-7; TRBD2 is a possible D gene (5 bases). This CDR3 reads CAWSPLGPGEQYF. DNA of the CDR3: TGTGCCTGGAGCCCCCTTGGGCCGGGGGAGCAGTACTTC. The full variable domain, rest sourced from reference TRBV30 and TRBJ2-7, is SQTIHQWPATLVQPVGSPLSLECTVEGTSNPNLYWYRQAAGRGLQLLFYSVGIGQISSEVPQNLSASRPQDRQFILSSKKLLLSDSGFYLCAWSPLGPGEQYFGPGTRLTVT.